The 26 T cell receptor beta chains below come from one sample, sequenced in a study of cytomegalovirus exposure and HLA in healthy donors. Primers included in the PCR were 60 Vbeta and 13 Jbeta primers. The method was immunoSEQ multiplex PCR; TCRdb's version includes in-frame clones alone and lacks a portion of them. This sample has 95,000 to 150,000 clones, with around 66% found just once. Sample: PBMCs. These receptors came from a man aged 18 to 30 in good health and CMV-seronegative.

A few counts support this clone. The chain has TRBV5-8 and TRBJ2-4; D is ambiguous. CDR1 SGHTS and CDR2 YDEGEE come from the germline V gene. The germline V and J ends were trimmed by 0 bases and 8 bases, with 6 bases remaining between them. This CDR3 contains 12 residues. The CDR3 DNA is TGTGCCAGCAGCTTGGACCGCGACATTCAGTACTTC. Protein: CASSLDRDIQYF.

This clone has just a few counts. The chain links TRBV30 to TRBJ2-1; 9 bases line up with TRBD2. CDR1 and CDR2 from the germline V gene are GTSNPN and SVGIG (reference sequence). The CDR3 contains 19 residues. The V gene end was trimmed by 4 bases and the J gene end by 0 bases; junction bases not matched to a gene: 16. CDR3 sequence reads: CAWTSGTSLSLSSYNEQFF. The DNA for the CDR3 is TGTGCCTGGACGTCCGGGACTAGCTTATCACTGAGCTCCTACAATGAGCAGTTCTTC.

Only a few counts were recorded for this clone. The rearrangement uses TRBV16 and TRBJ2-1; 9 bases map to TRBD1. J was trimmed by 4 bases and V by 2 bases; bases with no gene match: 6. CDR1 is KGHSY and CDR2 is FQNENV in the germline V gene. The CDR3 extends over 16 amino acids. As DNA, the CDR3 is TGTGCCAGCAGCCAACTCACAGGGGGCATATACAATGAGCAGTTCTTC. Translated, it gives CASSQLTGGIYNEQFF.

This rearrangement joins TRBV11-1 to TRBJ2-7; TRBD2 might be the D (5 bases). In germline, CDR1 is SGHAT, CDR2 FQDESV (reference sequence). V was pared by 3 bases and J by 2 bases, with 11 bases between. The CDR3 contains 14 residues. The CDR3 loop is CASSLATGTYEQYF. The CDR3 DNA reads as TGTGCCAGCAGCTTGGCGACGGGGACCTACGAGCAGTACTTC.

The chain has TRBV29-1 and TRBJ2-5; possible D gene TRBD2, 6 bases. The V gene lost 6 bases and the J gene lost 5 bases, with 13 bases spanning the gap. Germline V gene data show CDR1 as SQVTM and CDR2 as ANQGSEA. The CDR3 has 12 residues. The CDR3 bases are TGCAGCGTCTCGACTAGTCTGGAGACCCAGTACTTC. Translated: CSVSTSLETQYF.

The chain is built from TRBV5-5 and TRBJ2-3; a possible D gene is TRBD1 (5 bases). Trimming took 0 bases from V and 2 from J, leaving 10 bases between them. The CDR3 sequence is 15 residues long. In germline, CDR1 is SGHKS, CDR2 YYEKEE (reference sequence). The CDR3 loop is CASSLAAGITDTQYF. Here the CDR3 DNA reads TGTGCCAGCAGCTTGGCGGCAGGGATCACAGATACGCAGTATTTT.

The chain carries TRBV10-1 and TRBJ1-2; D possibly corresponds to TRBD1 (5 bases). The V end lost 3 bases, the J end lost 4 bases, and 18 bases lay between the germline ends. This CDR3 spans 16 amino acids. Germline V gene data show CDR1 as WNHNN and CDR2 as SYGVQD (reference sequence). The CDR3 is CASSEIREGEGYGYTF. CDR3 coding DNA: TGCGCCAGCAGTGAAATCAGGGAGGGAGAAGGCTATGGCTACACCTTC.

The rearrangement joins TRBV29-1 to TRBJ2-5; D is ambiguous. Germline-derived CDR1 and CDR2 are SQVTM and ANQGSEA. The ends were cut back, 6 bases at V and 4 bases at J, with 6 bases in the middle. The CDR3 length is 10 residues. The CDR3 DNA follows: TGCAGCGTAAGGAGAGAGACCCAGTACTTC. This encodes CSVRRETQYF.

In nucleotides, the CDR3 is TGTGCCAGCACCCCCGGGGGTAGCGGGGTGAATGAGCAGTTCTTC. Its translation is CASTPGGSGVNEQFF. The V and J genes are TRBV9 and TRBJ2-1, with 8 nucleotides matching TRBD2. Germline V gene data show CDR1 as SGDLS and CDR2 as YYNGEE. The CDR3 contains 15 residues. V was pared by 6 bases and J by 7 bases, with 12 bases of the junction left unmatched.

The chain joins TRBV5-4 to TRBJ2-1; TRBD2 agrees at 9 bases. The junction had 4 bases not matched to a gene; V was cut back by 0 bases and J by 3 bases. The CDR3 is 16 amino acids. From germline, CDR1 is SGHNT and CDR2 YYREEE (reference sequence). CDR3 residues: CASSLVASGIYNEQFF. The CDR3 DNA reads as TGTGCCAGCAGCTTGGTAGCTAGCGGGATCTACAATGAGCAGTTCTTC.

The chain links TRBV7-9 to TRBJ1-2, with 7 bases matching TRBD1. Trimming at V came to 5 bases and at J to 8 bases, leaving 14 bases not matched to a gene. This CDR3 is 15 amino acids long. Germline V gene data show CDR1 as SEHNR and CDR2 as FQNEAQ (reference sequence). This chain's CDR3 is CASSLWDRPTGGYTF. The CDR3 coding sequence is TGTGCCAGCAGCCTATGGGACAGACCTACGGGAGGCTACACCTTC. Full variable domain (outside the CDR3, taken from reference TRBV7-9 and TRBJ1-2): DTGVSQNPRHKITKRGQNVTFRCDPISEHNRLYWYRQTLGQGPEFLTYFQNEAQLEKSRLLSDRFSAERPKGSFSTLEIQRTEQGDSAMYLCASSLWDRPTGGYTFGSGTRLTVV.

This clone came up a few times. This rearrangement joins TRBV7-9 to TRBJ2-7, with a possible D match to TRBD2 (6 bases). The CDR3 totals 14 residues. Between the trimmed V and J ends, which lost 5 bases and 2 bases, there was a span of 13 bases. CDR1 and CDR2 from the germline V gene are SEHNR and FQNEAQ (reference sequence). CDR3 coding DNA: TGTGCCAGCAGCCCCTCGGGGGTACCCTACGAGCAGTACTTC. This translates into CASSPSGVPYEQYF.

The V gene is TRBV19, the J gene TRBJ1-3; D is unresolved. The V end was cut by 8 bases, the J end by 0 bases, with 11 bases between. This CDR3 has 14 amino acids. The germline gives CDR1 LNHDA, CDR2 SQIVND (reference sequence). CDR3 sequence reads: CASGAVPSGNTIYF. CDR3 DNA: TGTGCCAGTGGTGCAGTTCCCTCTGGAAACACCATATATTTT.

The V call is TRBV2, the J call TRBJ2-6, with 9 bases matching TRBD1. The junction had 6 bases not matched to a gene; V was cut back by 6 bases and J by 0 bases. Per germline, CDR1 SNHLY and CDR2 FYNNEI. The CDR3 totals 17 residues. The CDR3 loop is CASRPGTGSSGANVLTF. CDR3 DNA: TGTGCCAGCAGGCCCGGGACAGGGTCCTCTGGGGCCAACGTCCTGACTTTC.

The chain links TRBV27 to TRBJ1-4, with 9 bases matching TRBD1. The CDR3 spans 14 residues. The germline V gene has CDR1 MNHEY and CDR2 SMNVEV (reference sequence). V was pared by 6 bases and J by 5 bases, with 4 bases of the junction left unmatched. This chain's CDR3 is CASRTGTGNEKLFF. In DNA form, the CDR3 reads TGTGCCAGCAGGACCGGGACAGGGAATGAAAAACTGTTTTTT.

This chain links TRBV19 with TRBJ2-2; a possible D gene is TRBD2 (6 bases). The CDR3 loop spans 14 amino acids. V was clipped by 1 base and J by 5 bases, with 8 bases between them. Germline V CDR1 and CDR2: LNHDA, SQIVND (reference sequence). The CDR3 reads CASSIGGVTGELFF. CDR3 DNA sequence: TGTGCCAGTAGTATAGGCGGGGTTACCGGGGAGCTGTTTTTT.

The chain is built from TRBV13 and TRBJ1-1; D is ambiguous. V was shortened by 4 bases and J by 8 bases, with 17 bases between the two germline ends. Germline lookup yields CDR1 PRHDT and CDR2 FYEKMQ (reference sequence). The CDR3 loop spans 14 amino acids. CDR3 bases: TGTGCCAGCAGCTCACTACTCATTACACTCGAAGCTTTCTTT. This gives the protein CASSSLLITLEAFF.

This clone showed up just once. CDR3 residues: CASTQGWPFPSYEQYF. CDR3 DNA: TGCGCCAGCACTCAGGGGTGGCCGTTTCCATCCTACGAGCAGTACTTC. The V call is TRBV10-2, the J call TRBJ2-7; possible D gene TRBD1, 6 bases. Germline V gives CDR1 WSHSY, CDR2 SAAADI. V shed 7 bases and J shed 1 base, with 20 bases lying between them. The CDR3 length is 16 residues.

The rearrangement links TRBV19 to TRBJ2-7; D not resolved. The germline V gene has CDR1 LNHDA and CDR2 SQIVND (reference sequence). The CDR3 contains 13 residues. The ends were cut back, 1 base at V and 4 bases at J, with 8 bases in the middle. This chain's CDR3 is CASSIVAGYEQYF. As DNA, the CDR3 is TGTGCCAGTAGTATAGTAGCTGGATACGAGCAGTACTTC. Full variable domain (outside the CDR3, taken from reference TRBV19 and TRBJ2-7): DGGITQSPKYLFRKEGQNVTLSCEQNLNHDAMYWYRQDPGQGLRLIYYSQIVNDFQKGDIAEGYSVSREKKESFPLTVTSAQKNPTAFYLCASSIVAGYEQYFGPGTRLTVT.

The gene calls are TRBV6-1 and TRBJ2-7; 7 nucleotides agree with TRBD1. The CDR3 is 16 residues long. Germline V gene lookup returns CDR1 MNHNS and CDR2 SASEGT. With V trimmed by 3 bases and J by 5 bases, 13 bases remained unmatched. CDR3 residues: CASSDVTGVRSDEQYF. CDR3 in DNA: TGTGCCAGCAGTGACGTAACAGGGGTAAGGTCGGACGAGCAGTACTTC.

The chain is built from TRBV6-5 and TRBJ2-1, with 7 bases fitting TRBD2. This CDR3 is built from 16 residues. Germline lookup yields CDR1 MNHEY and CDR2 SVGAGI. The junction had 10 bases not matched to a gene; V was cut back by 0 bases and J by 8 bases. CDR3 sequence (DNA): TGTGCCAGCAGTTACTCTGGCGGGAGCGGGTACCATGAGCAGTTCTTC. It is translated as CASSYSGGSGYHEQFF.

This clone came up a few times. V gene TRBV28 combines with J gene TRBJ2-5; unclear D gene. Germline CDR1 is MDHEN and CDR2 is SYDVKM. V was clipped by 8 bases and J by 5 bases, with 9 bases between them. The CDR3 totals 11 residues. CDR3 in amino acids: CASVFSETQYF. Here the CDR3 DNA reads TGTGCCAGCGTGTTCTCGGAGACCCAGTACTTC.

This clone came up a few times. The V and J genes are TRBV19 and TRBJ2-1, with D unresolved. CDR1 LNHDA and CDR2 SQIVND come from the germline V gene (reference sequence). V was clipped by 6 bases and J by 1 base, with 13 bases between them. The CDR3 totals 15 residues. DNA for the CDR3: TGTGCCAGTAGCCCGACGGCGACTTCCTACAATGAGCAGTTCTTC. Its protein product is CASSPTATSYNEQFF.

This clone has a handful of counts. V usage is TRBV28 and J usage is TRBJ1-5; 7 bases align to TRBD1. The CDR3 is made up of 13 amino acids. V dropped 6 bases and J dropped 7; count of bases not matched to a gene: 6. Germline assignment: CDR1 MDHEN and CDR2 SYDVKM. The CDR3: CASRRQGRQPQHF. As DNA, the CDR3 is TGTGCCAGCAGAAGACAGGGAAGACAGCCCCAGCATTTT.

The CDR3: CASGIQGVEKLFF. CDR3 DNA: TGTGCCAGCGGTATACAAGGAGTTGAAAAACTGTTTTTT. This chain uses TRBV27 with TRBJ1-4; the D is unclear. V lost 8 bases to trimming and J lost 7 bases, with 14 bases between them. CDR3 size: 13 residues. Germline CDR1 reads MNHEY; CDR2 reads SMNVEV (reference sequence).

This clone was observed a single time. The chain couples TRBV4-3 to TRBJ2-3; 10 bases are a match to TRBD2. The length of the CDR3 is 16 residues. V shed 3 bases and J 2 bases; nucleotides not matched to a gene: 5. The germline V gene has CDR1 LGHNA and CDR2 YSLEER. As DNA, the CDR3 is TGCGCCAGCAGCCAGGTAGCGGGGGGCCTCACAGATACGCAGTATTTT. Protein sequence: CASSQVAGGLTDTQYF.